The rows below give T cell receptor beta chains drawn from one sample of a study of blood T cell repertoires in COVID-19. Only in-frame clones appear in the TCRdb table, and some are missing; sequencing was by immunoSEQ multiplex PCR. The table records about 140,000 clones, about 83% of them present only once. Source material: peripheral blood. These receptors all stem from a human donor in a cohort sampled during active COVID-19. Both conserved end residues are part of each CDR3. The order of the fields is CDR3 length, J gene, clone size, D gene, V gene, CDR3 protein, CDR3 DNA. The D gene is left open where the match is weak. The size entry is marked missing in some rows and otherwise reads once, few, many or a size class.

CDR3 length: 11; J gene: TRBJ1-2; clone size: once; D gene: .; V gene: TRBV30; CDR3 protein: CAWSPGFGYTF; CDR3 DNA: TGTGCCTGGAGTCCAGGGTTTGGCTACACCTTC
CDR3 length: 13; J gene: TRBJ2-3; clone size: few; D gene: .; V gene: TRBV7-8; CDR3 protein: CASSLDHSDTQYF; CDR3 DNA: TGTGCCAGCAGCTTAGATCACTCAGATACGCAGTATTTT
CDR3 length: 15; J gene: TRBJ1-2; clone size: .; D gene: .; V gene: TRBV27; CDR3 protein: CASSPSSDRLYGYTF; CDR3 DNA: TGTGCCAGCAGTCCCTCATCTGACAGGCTCTATGGCTACACCTTC
CDR3 length: 15; J gene: TRBJ2-3; clone size: once; D gene: TRBD1; V gene: TRBV24-1; CDR3 protein: CATSDPGTGVDTQYF; CDR3 DNA: TGTGCCACCAGTGATCCTGGGACAGGGGTCGATACGCAGTATTTT
CDR3 length: 18; J gene: TRBJ2-5; clone size: once; D gene: TRBD2; V gene: TRBV7-8; CDR3 protein: CASSSWDLSLAGDETQYF; CDR3 DNA: TGTGCCAGCAGCTCTTGGGACCTCTCCCTAGCGGGAGATGAGACCCAGTACTTC
CDR3 length: 18; J gene: TRBJ2-7; clone size: .; D gene: TRBD2; V gene: TRBV6-2/TRBV6-3; CDR3 protein: CASSTPSRGGWRSYEQYF; CDR3 DNA: TGTGCCAGCAGTACCCCCTCCCGGGGGGGATGGAGATCCTACGAGCAGTACTTC
CDR3 length: 16; J gene: TRBJ1-2; clone size: .; D gene: .; V gene: TRBV28; CDR3 protein: CASSLGPSVTNYGYTF; CDR3 DNA: TGTGCCAGCAGTTTAGGCCCGTCAGTTACCAACTATGGCTACACCTTC
CDR3 length: 17; J gene: TRBJ2-7; clone size: once; D gene: .; V gene: TRBV7-2; CDR3 protein: CASSLGPSGVAAYEQYF; CDR3 DNA: TGTGCCAGCAGCTTAGGACCGTCGGGGGTGGCGGCCTACGAGCAGTACTTC
CDR3 length: 16; J gene: TRBJ2-7; clone size: .; D gene: .; V gene: TRBV27; CDR3 protein: CASSLSQGTPSYEQYF; CDR3 DNA: TGTGCCAGCAGTTTGAGCCAGGGTACCCCCTCCTACGAGCAGTACTTC
CDR3 length: 16; J gene: TRBJ2-1; clone size: .; D gene: TRBD2; V gene: TRBV6-5; CDR3 protein: CASSYRKRGGLDEQFF; CDR3 DNA: TGTGCCAGCAGTTACCGTAAGCGGGGGGGCCTTGATGAGCAGTTCTTC
CDR3 length: 13; J gene: TRBJ1-2; clone size: .; D gene: TRBD1; V gene: TRBV28; CDR3 protein: CASSTGEVYGYTF; CDR3 DNA: TGTGCCAGCAGTACAGGGGAGGTGTATGGCTACACCTTC
CDR3 length: 16; J gene: TRBJ1-6; clone size: .; D gene: .; V gene: TRBV30; CDR3 protein: CAWRWRQSSYNSPLHF; CDR3 DNA: TGTGCCTGGAGGTGGCGACAAAGCTCCTATAATTCACCCCTCCACTTT
CDR3 length: 21; J gene: TRBJ1-5; clone size: .; D gene: TRBD1; V gene: TRBV9; CDR3 protein: CASSVAPPPRTGLPRGQPQHF; CDR3 DNA: TGTGCCAGCAGCGTAGCTCCCCCCCCTCGGACAGGATTACCAAGAGGGCAGCCCCAGCATTTT
CDR3 length: 16; J gene: TRBJ2-1; clone size: once; D gene: TRBD2; V gene: TRBV4-2; CDR3 protein: CASSPIAGPKHNEQFF; CDR3 DNA: TGTGCCAGCAGCCCGATAGCGGGACCGAAACACAATGAGCAGTTCTTC
CDR3 length: 12; J gene: TRBJ1-2; clone size: .; D gene: .; V gene: TRBV28; CDR3 protein: CASSLTGNGYTF; CDR3 DNA: TGTGCCAGCAGTCTCACAGGGAATGGCTACACCTTC
CDR3 length: 16; J gene: TRBJ2-1; clone size: .; D gene: .; V gene: TRBV4-1; CDR3 protein: CASSPSLGGSYNEQFF; CDR3 DNA: TGCGCCAGCAGCCCGTCGCTGGGGGGTTCGTACAATGAGCAGTTCTTC
CDR3 length: 16; J gene: TRBJ1-4; clone size: .; D gene: .; V gene: TRBV5-1; CDR3 protein: CASSPRQDPTNEKLFF; CDR3 DNA: TGCGCCAGCAGCCCCCGACAGGATCCAACTAATGAAAAACTGTTTTTT
CDR3 length: 13; J gene: TRBJ1-2; clone size: once; D gene: .; V gene: TRBV6-1; CDR3 protein: CASSEDRVASYTF; CDR3 DNA: TGTGCCAGCAGTGAAGACAGGGTGGCCAGCTACACCTTC
CDR3 length: 14; J gene: TRBJ2-7; clone size: .; D gene: TRBD2; V gene: TRBV7-2; CDR3 protein: CASSFPSGDYEQYF; CDR3 DNA: TGTGCCAGCAGCTTCCCTAGCGGGGATTACGAGCAGTACTTC
CDR3 length: 16; J gene: TRBJ2-5; clone size: .; D gene: TRBD2; V gene: TRBV2; CDR3 protein: CASLRWASGGQETQYF; CDR3 DNA: TGTGCCAGCTTACGGTGGGCTAGCGGAGGCCAAGAGACCCAGTACTTC
CDR3 length: 13; J gene: TRBJ2-1; clone size: .; D gene: TRBD2; V gene: TRBV2; CDR3 protein: CASKRDAQVEQFF; CDR3 DNA: TGTGCCAGCAAGCGGGACGCTCAGGTTGAGCAGTTCTTC
CDR3 length: 17; J gene: TRBJ2-7; clone size: .; D gene: TRBD1; V gene: TRBV27; CDR3 protein: CASSLSKGPGQVHEQYF; CDR3 DNA: TGTGCCAGCAGTTTATCGAAAGGGCCCGGACAGGTCCACGAGCAGTACTTC
CDR3 length: 17; J gene: TRBJ2-7; clone size: .; D gene: .; V gene: TRBV7-2; CDR3 protein: CASSSSRGGVTSDEQYF; CDR3 DNA: TGTGCCAGCAGTTCCTCGAGGGGGGGTGTAACGAGCGACGAGCAGTACTTC
CDR3 length: 17; J gene: TRBJ2-2; clone size: .; D gene: TRBD2; V gene: TRBV18; CDR3 protein: CASSPWLAGDATGELFF; CDR3 DNA: TGTGCCAGCTCACCATGGCTAGCGGGAGATGCCACCGGGGAGCTGTTTTTT
CDR3 length: 15; J gene: TRBJ1-6; clone size: .; D gene: .; V gene: TRBV5-1; CDR3 protein: CASSVATDSNSPLHF; CDR3 DNA: TGCGCCAGCAGCGTAGCGACGGATTCTAATTCACCCCTCCACTTT
CDR3 length: 14; J gene: TRBJ2-2; clone size: .; D gene: .; V gene: TRBV7-3; CDR3 protein: CASSRGSDTGELFF; CDR3 DNA: TGTGCCAGCAGCCGGGGGTCGGACACCGGGGAGCTGTTTTTT
CDR3 length: 16; J gene: TRBJ2-7; clone size: .; D gene: TRBD2; V gene: TRBV20-1; CDR3 protein: CSASRQRGGVTYEQYF; CDR3 DNA: TGCAGTGCTAGTCGTCAGCGGGGGGGCGTTACCTACGAGCAGTACTTC
CDR3 length: 14; J gene: TRBJ2-1; clone size: .; D gene: .; V gene: TRBV30; CDR3 protein: CAWSGGQSYNEQFF; CDR3 DNA: TGTGCCTGGAGTGGGGGACAATCCTACAATGAGCAGTTCTTC
CDR3 length: 16; J gene: TRBJ1-3; clone size: .; D gene: .; V gene: TRBV19; CDR3 protein: CASKRGQKPSGNTIYF; CDR3 DNA: TGTGCCAGTAAGCGTGGACAGAAGCCTTCTGGAAACACCATATATTTT